The rows below give T cell receptor beta chains drawn from one sample of a study of shared T cell receptors in the human thymus. Using immunoSEQ multiplex PCR, the repertoire was profiled, and TCRdb retains in-frame clones only, with some absent. Found here are 72,000 or so clones, 90% to 95% of them singletons; the top ten hold around 0.033%. The specimen sequenced was thymocytes. The source of these receptors is a human donor. The conserved cysteine and the conserved F or W are not part of the CDR3 here. The order of the fields is J gene, clone size, V gene, CDR3 protein. Expanded clones get a size class; other rows say once, few or many, or leave the size out.

>TRBJ2-3|-|TRBV27
ASRFITQQGPDTQY
>TRBJ1-2|-|TRBV6-5
ASSYSLGKRGYT
>TRBJ1-2|-|TRBV12-5
ASGLSGSVDREEVQDGYT
>TRBJ1-1|few|TRBV4-3
ASSPRGSDTEAF
>-|-|TRBV19
ASRRQGVGSGYEQY
>TRBJ1-6|-|TRBV28
ASSFVSQTSGWSSYNSPLH
>TRBJ1-2|-|TRBV4-3
ASSQESLYRGYT
>TRBJ2-7|-|TRBV5-1
ASSLALDTFYEQY
>TRBJ1-2|-|TRBV11-2
ASSTPAKGKYCGYT
>TRBJ1-2|-|TRBV25-1
ASSEPGPGSFGYGYT
>TRBJ1-3|-|TRBV2
ASRLGSISGNTIY
>TRBJ2-5|once|TRBV5-1
ASSLRGGLQETQY
>TRBJ1-1|-|TRBV18
ASSRGLPIMNTEAF
>TRBJ2-7|-|TRBV19
ASRLGSGGLYEQY
>TRBJ2-3|-|TRBV4-3
ASSHSGVTTDTQY
>TRBJ2-7|-|TRBV4-2
ASSLNTRPGQRY
>TRBJ1-1|-|TRBV6-5
ASSYPGRGTEAF